The sequence of this T cell receptor beta chain was determined in a study of T-cell memory formation after mild COVID-19. Study at large: The study found TCR clusters largely donor specific.

Broader study findings: Confirmation of SARS-CoV-2 specificity was lacking for second-wave clones peaking day 37.

This clonotype came up a few times. Its antigen is still unknown. V lost 2 bases to trimming and J lost 3 bases, with 5 bases between them. The germline CDR1 and CDR2 sequences are KGHSH and LQKENI. The CDR3 is 12 amino acids. TCRdb processed the 5' RACE reads anew with MiXCR; each CDR3 protein has one entry. The data contain about 110,000 distinct CDR3 sequences, approximately 22% of them singletons. This chain connects TRBV18 to TRBJ2-7; no reliable D call. Material for sequencing was PBMCs or a T cell subset sorted from them (not recorded which). This clonotype was obtained from a man between 18 and 29 years old who had mild COVID-19 (a few samples of this study predate the infection). Cell type and time point are not known. The CDR3 protein is CASSPENYEQYF. DNA of the CDR3: TGTGCCAGCTCACCAGAGAACTACGAGCAGTACTTC. The complete variable domain, with remaining parts taken from reference TRBV18 and TRBJ2-7, reads NAGVMQNPRHLVRRRGQEARLRCSPMKGHSHVYWYRQLPEEGLKFMVYLQKENIIDESGMPKERFSAEFPKEGPSILRIQQVVRGDSAAYFCASSPENYEQYFGPGTRLTVT.